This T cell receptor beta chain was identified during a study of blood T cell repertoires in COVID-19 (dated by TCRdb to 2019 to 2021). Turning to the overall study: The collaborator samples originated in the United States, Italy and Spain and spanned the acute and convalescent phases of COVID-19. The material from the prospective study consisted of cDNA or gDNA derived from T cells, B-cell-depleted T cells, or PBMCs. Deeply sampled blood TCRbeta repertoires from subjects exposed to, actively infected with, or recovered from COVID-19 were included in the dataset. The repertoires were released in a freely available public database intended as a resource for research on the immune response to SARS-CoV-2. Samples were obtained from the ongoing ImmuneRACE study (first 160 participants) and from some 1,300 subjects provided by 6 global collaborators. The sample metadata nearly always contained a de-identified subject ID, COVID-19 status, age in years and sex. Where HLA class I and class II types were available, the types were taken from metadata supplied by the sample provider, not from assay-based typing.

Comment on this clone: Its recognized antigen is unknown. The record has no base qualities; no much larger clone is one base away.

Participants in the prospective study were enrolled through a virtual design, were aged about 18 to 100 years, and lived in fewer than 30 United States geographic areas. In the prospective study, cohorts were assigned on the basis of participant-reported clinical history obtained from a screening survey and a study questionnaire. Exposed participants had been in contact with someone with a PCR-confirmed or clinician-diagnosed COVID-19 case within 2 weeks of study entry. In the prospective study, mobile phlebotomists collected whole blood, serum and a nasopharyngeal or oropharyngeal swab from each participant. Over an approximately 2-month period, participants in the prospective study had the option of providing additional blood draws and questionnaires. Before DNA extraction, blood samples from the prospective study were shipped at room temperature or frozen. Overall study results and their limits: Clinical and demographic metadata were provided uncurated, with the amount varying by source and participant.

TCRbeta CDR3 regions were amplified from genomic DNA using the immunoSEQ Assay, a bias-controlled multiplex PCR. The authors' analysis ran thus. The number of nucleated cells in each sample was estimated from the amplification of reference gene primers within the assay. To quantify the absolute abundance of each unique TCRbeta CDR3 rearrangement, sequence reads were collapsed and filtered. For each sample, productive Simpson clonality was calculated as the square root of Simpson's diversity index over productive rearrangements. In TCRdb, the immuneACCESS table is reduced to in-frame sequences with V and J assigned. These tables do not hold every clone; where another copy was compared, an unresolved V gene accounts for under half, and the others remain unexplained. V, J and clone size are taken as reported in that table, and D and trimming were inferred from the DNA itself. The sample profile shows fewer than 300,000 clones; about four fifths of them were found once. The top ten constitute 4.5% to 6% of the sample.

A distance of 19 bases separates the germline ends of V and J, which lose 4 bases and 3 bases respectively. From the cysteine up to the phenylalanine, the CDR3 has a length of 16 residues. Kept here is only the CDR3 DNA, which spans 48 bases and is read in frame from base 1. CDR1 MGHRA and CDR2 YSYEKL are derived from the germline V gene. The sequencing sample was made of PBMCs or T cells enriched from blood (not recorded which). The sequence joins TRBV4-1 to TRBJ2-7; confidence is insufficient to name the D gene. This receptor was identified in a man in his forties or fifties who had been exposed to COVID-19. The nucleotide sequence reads TGCGCCAGCAGCCCGAGCTATTCCGTGGGCCTCTACGAGCAGTACTTC. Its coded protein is CASSPSYSVGLYEQYF.